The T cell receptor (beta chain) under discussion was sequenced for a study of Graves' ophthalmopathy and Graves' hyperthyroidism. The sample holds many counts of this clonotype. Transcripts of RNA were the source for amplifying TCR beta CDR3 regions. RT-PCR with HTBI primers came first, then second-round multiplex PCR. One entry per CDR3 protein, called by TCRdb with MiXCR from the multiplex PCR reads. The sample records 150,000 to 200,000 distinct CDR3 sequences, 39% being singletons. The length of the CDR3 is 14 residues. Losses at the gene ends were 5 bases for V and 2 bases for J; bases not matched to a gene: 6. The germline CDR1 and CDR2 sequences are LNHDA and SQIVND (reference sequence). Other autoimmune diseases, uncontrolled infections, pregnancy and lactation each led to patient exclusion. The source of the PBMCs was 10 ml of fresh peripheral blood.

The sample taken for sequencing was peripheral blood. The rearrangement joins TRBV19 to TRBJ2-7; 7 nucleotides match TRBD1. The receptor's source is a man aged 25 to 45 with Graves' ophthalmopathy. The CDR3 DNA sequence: TGTGCCAGTAGTGTGGACAGGCTTACCTACGAGCAGTACTTC. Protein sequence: CASSVDRLTYEQYF.